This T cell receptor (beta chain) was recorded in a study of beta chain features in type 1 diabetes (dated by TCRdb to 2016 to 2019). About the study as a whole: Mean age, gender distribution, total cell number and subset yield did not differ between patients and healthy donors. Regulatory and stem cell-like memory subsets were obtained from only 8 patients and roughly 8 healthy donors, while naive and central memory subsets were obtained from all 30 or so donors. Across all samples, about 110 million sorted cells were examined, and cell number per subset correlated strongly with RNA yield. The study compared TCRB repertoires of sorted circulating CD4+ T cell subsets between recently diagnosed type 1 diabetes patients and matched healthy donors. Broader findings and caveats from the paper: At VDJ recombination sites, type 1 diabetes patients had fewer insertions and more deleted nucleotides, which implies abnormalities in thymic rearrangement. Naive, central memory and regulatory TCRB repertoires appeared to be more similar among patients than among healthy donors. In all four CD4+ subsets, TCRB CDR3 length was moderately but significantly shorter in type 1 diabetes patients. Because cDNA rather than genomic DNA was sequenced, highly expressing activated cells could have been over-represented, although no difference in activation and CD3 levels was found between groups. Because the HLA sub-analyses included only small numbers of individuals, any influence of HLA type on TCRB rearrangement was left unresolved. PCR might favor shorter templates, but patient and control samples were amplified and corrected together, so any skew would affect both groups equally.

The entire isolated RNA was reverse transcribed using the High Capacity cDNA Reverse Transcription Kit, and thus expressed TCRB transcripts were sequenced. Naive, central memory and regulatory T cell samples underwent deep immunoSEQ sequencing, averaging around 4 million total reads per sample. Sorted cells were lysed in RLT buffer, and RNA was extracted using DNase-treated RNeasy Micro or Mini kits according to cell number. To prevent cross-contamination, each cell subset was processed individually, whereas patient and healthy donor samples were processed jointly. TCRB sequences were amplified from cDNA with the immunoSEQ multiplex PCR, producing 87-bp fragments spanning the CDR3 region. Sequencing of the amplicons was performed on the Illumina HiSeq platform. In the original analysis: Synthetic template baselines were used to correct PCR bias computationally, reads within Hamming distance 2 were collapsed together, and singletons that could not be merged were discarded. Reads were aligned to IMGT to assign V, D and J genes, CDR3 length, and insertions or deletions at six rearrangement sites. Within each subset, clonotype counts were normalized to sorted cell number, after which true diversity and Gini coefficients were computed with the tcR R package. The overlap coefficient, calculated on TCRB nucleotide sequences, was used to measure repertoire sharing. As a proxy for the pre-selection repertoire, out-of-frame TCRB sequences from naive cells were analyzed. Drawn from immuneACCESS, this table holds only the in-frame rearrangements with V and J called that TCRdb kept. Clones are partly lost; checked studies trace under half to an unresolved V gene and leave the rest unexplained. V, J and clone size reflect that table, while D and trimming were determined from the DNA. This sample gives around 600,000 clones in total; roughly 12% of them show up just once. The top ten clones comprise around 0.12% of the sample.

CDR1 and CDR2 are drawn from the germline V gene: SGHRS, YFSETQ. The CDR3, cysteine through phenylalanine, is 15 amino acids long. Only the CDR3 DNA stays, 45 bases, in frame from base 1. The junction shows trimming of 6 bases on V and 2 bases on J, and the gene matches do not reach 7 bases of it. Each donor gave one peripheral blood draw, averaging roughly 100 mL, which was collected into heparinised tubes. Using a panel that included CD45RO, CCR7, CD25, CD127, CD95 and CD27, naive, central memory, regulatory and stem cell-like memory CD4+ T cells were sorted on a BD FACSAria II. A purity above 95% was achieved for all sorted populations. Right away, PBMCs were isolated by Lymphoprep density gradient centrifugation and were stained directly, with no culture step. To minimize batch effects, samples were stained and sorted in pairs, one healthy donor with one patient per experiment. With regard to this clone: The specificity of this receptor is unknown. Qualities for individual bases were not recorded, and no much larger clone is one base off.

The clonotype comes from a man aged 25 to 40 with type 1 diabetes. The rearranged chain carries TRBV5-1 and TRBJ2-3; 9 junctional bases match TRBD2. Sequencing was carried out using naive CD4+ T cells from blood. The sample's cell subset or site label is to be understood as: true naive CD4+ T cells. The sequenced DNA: TGCGCCAGCACCCATAGCGGGGGCGACACAGATACGCAGTATTTT. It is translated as CASTHSGGDTDTQYF.